This TCR beta chain was identified during a study of blood T cell repertoires in COVID-19. In the study overall: Collection of acute and convalescent COVID-19 samples took place in the United States, Italy and Spain. The cDNA or gDNA used as material had been derived from T cells, B-cell-depleted T cells, or PBMCs.

CDR1 is KGHSH and CDR2 is LQKENI in the germline V gene. This CDR3 region has 14 residues. Trimming removed 3 bases from V and 8 bases from J; junction bases left unmatched: 6. Study processing details: From reference gene primer amplification, estimates of nucleated cell counts were derived. Repertoires were generated with immunoSEQ multiplex PCR, while TCRdb's copy carries only in-frame clones and drops some. V and J calls and clone size come straight from that table; D and trimming were deduced from the DNA. The profile covers approximately 94,000 clones, with about 85% appearing a single time and around 13% taken by the ten largest. This clone was seen many times.

The rearrangement uses TRBV18 and TRBJ2-1; TRBD1 matches at 8 bases. The sequence was collected from a human donor in a cohort sampled during active COVID-19. The specimen was peripheral blood. This CDR3 reads CASSPRTGFDEQFF. The CDR3 coding sequence is TGTGCCAGCTCACCCAGGACAGGGTTCGATGAGCAGTTCTTC. The variable domain in full, completed from reference TRBV18 and TRBJ2-1, reads NAGVMQNPRHLVRRRGQEARLRCSPMKGHSHVYWYRQLPEEGLKFMVYLQKENIIDESGMPKERFSAEFPKEGPSILRIQQVVRGDSAAYFCASSPRTGFDEQFFGPGTRLTVL.